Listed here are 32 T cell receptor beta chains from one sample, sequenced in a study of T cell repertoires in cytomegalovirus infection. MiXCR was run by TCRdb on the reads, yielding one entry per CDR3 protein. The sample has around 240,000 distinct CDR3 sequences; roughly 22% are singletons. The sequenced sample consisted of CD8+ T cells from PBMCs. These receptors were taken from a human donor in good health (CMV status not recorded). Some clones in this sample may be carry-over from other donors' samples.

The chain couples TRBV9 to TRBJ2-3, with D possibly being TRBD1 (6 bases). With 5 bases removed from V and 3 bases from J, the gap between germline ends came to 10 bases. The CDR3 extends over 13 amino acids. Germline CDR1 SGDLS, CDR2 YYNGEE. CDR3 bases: TGTGCCAGCAGAGCTACAGGGACAGATACGCAGTATTTT. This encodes CASRATGTDTQYF.

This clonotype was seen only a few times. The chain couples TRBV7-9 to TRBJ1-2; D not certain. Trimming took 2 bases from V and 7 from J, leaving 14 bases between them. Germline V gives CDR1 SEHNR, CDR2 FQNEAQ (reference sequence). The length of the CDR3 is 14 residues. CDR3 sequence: CASSLPLSRSGYTF. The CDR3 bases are TGTGCCAGCAGCTTACCACTAAGTAGGTCTGGCTACACCTTC.

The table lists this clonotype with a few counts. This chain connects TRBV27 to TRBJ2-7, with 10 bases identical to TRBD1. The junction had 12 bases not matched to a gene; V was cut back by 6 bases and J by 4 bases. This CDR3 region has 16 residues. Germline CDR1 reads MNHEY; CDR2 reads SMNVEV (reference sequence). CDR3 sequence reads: CASSPLPGTGDYEQYF. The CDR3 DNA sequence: TGTGCCAGCAGCCCGCTCCCCGGGACAGGGGATTACGAGCAGTACTTC.

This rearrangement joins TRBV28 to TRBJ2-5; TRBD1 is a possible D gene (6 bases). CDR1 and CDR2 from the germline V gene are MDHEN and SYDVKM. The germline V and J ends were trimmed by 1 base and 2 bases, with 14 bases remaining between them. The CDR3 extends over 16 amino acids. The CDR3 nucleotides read TGTGCCAGCAGTTTATCTTATTCGACAGGACAAGAGACCCAGTACTTC. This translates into CASSLSYSTGQETQYF. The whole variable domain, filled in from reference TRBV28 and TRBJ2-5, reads DVKVTQSSRYLVKRTGEKVFLECVQDMDHENMFWYRQDPGLGLRLIYFSYDVKMKEKGDIPEGYSVSREKKERFSLILESASTNQTSMYLCASSLSYSTGQETQYFGPGTRLLVL.

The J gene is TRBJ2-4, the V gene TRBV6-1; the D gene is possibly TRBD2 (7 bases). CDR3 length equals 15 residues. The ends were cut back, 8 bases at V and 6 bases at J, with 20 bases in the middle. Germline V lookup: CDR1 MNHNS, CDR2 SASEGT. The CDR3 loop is CASGGRWGEGNIQYF. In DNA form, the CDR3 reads TGTGCCAGCGGGGGCCGATGGGGGGAGGGAAACATTCAGTACTTC.

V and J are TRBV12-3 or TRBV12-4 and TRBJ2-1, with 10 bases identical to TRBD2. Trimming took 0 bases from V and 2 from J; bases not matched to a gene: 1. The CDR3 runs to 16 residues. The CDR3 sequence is CASSLALAGAYNEQFF. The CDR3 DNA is TGTGCCAGCAGTTTAGCGCTAGCGGGGGCCTACAATGAGCAGTTCTTC.

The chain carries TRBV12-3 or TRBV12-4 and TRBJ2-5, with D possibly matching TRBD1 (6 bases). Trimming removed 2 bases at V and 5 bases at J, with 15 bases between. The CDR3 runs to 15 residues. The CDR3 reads CASSLLQGRGETQYF. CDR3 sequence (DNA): TGTGCCAGCAGTTTACTGCAGGGTAGGGGGGAGACCCAGTACTTC.

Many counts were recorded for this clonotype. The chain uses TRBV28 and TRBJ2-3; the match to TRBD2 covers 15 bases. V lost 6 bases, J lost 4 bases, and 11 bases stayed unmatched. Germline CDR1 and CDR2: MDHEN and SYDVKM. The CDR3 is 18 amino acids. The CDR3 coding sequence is TGTGCCAGCAGCCTTCCCGGGACTAGCGGGGGGCCCTCAGATACGCAGTATTTT. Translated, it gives CASSLPGTSGGPSDTQYF.

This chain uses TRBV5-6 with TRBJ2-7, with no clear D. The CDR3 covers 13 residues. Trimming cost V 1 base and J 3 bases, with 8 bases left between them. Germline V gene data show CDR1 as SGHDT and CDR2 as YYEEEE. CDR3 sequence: CASSLSSDYEQYF. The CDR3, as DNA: TGTGCCAGCAGCTTGTCTTCGGACTACGAGCAGTACTTC.

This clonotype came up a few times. The CDR3 sequence: CSARRRVNEQFF. CDR3 bases: TGCAGTGCTAGAAGAAGGGTGAATGAGCAGTTCTTC. The chain combines TRBV20-1 with TRBJ2-1; D remains unclear. CDR1 is DFQATT, CDR2 SNEGSKA, per germline (reference sequence). V was clipped by 2 bases and J by 7 bases, with 9 bases between them. The CDR3 sequence is 12 residues long.

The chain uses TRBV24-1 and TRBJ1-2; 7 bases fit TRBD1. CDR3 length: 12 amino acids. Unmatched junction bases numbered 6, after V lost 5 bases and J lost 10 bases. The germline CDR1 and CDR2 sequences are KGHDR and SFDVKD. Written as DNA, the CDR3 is TGTGCCACCAGTGCTTCAGGGGGGGACTACACCTTC. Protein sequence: CATSASGGDYTF.

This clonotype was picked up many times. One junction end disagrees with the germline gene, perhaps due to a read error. The CDR3 nucleotides read TGCGCCAGCAGCTTGGAGGGGACCCAGTACTTC. Its translation: CASSLEGTQYF. The chain uses TRBV7-9 and TRBJ2-5; weak D call: TRBD2 (6 bases). Germline values: CDR1 SEHNR, CDR2 FQNEAQ (reference sequence). This CDR3 has 11 amino acids. The complete variable domain, with remaining parts taken from reference TRBV7-9 and TRBJ2-5, reads DTGVSQNPRHKITKRGQNVTFRCDPISEHNRLYWYRQTLGQGPEFLTYFQNEAQLEKSRLLSDRFSAERPKGSFSTLEIQRTEQGDSAMYLCASSLEGTQYFGPGTRLLVL.

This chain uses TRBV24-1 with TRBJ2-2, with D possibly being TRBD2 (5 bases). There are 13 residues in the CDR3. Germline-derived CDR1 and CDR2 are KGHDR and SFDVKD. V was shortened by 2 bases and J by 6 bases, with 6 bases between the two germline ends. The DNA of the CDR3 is TGTGCCACCAGTGATTCCGGGGCCGGGGAGCTGTTTTTT. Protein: CATSDSGAGELFF.

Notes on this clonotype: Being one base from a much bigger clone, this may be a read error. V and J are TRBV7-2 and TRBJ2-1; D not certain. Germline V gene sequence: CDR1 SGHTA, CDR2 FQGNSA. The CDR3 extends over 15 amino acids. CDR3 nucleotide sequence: TGTGCCAGCAGCGCTGGAACCACGGCCTACGATGAGCAGTTCTTC. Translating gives CASSAGTTAYDEQFF.

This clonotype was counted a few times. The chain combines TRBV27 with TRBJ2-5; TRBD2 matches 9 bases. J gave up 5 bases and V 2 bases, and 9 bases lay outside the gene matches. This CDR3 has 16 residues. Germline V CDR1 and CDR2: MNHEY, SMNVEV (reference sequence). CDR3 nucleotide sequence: TGTGCCAGCAGTTTACTTGCGGGGGGGGAGGTGGAGACCCAGTACTTC. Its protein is CASSLLAGGEVETQYF.

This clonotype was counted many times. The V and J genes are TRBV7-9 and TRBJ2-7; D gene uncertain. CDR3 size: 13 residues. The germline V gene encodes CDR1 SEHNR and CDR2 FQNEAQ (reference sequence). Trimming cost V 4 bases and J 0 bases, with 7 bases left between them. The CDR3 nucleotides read TGTGCCAGCAGCTCCCCGGGCTCCTACGAGCAGTACTTC. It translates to CASSSPGSYEQYF.

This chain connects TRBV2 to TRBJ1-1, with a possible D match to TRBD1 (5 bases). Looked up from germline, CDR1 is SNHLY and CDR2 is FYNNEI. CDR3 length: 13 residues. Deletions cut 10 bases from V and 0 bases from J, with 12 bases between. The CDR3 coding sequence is TGTGCCACCCGACAGAGCATGAACACTGAAGCTTTCTTT. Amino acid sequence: CATRQSMNTEAFF.

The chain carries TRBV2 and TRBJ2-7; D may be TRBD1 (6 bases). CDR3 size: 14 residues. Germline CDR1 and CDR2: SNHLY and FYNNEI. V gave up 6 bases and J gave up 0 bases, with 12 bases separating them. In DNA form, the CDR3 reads TGTGCCAGCAGGGGGACAAACCTCTCCTACGAGCAGTACTTC. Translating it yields CASRGTNLSYEQYF. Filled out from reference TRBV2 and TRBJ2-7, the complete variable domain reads EPEVTQTPSHQVTQMGQEVILRCVPISNHLYFYWYRQILGQKVEFLVSFYNNEISEKSEIFDDQFSVERPDGSNFTLKIRSTKLEDSAMYFCASRGTNLSYEQYFGPGTRLTVT.

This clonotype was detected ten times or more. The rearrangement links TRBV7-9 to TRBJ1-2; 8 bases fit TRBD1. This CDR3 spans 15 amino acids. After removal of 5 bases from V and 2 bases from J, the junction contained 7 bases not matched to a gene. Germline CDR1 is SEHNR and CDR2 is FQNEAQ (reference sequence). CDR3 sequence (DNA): TGTGCCAGCAGCCCCCCGGGACAGGTGAACTATGGCTACACCTTC. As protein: CASSPPGQVNYGYTF. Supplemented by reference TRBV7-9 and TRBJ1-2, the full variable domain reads DTGVSQNPRHKITKRGQNVTFRCDPISEHNRLYWYRQTLGQGPEFLTYFQNEAQLEKSRLLSDRFSAERPKGSFSTLEIQRTEQGDSAMYLCASSPPGQVNYGYTFGSGTRLTVV.

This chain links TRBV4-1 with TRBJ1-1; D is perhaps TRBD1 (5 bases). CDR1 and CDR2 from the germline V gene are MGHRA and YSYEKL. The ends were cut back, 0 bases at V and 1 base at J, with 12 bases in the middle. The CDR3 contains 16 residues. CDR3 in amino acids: CASSQDIRDRNTEAFF. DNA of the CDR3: TGCGCCAGCAGCCAAGACATCCGTGACAGGAACACTGAAGCTTTCTTT.

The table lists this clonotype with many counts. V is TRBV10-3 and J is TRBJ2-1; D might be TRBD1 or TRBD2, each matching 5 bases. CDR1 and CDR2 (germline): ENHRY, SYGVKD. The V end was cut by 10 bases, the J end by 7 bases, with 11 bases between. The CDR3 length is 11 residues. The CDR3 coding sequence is TGTGCCACGCAGAGGGGAAATGAGCAGTTCTTC. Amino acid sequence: CATQRGNEQFF.

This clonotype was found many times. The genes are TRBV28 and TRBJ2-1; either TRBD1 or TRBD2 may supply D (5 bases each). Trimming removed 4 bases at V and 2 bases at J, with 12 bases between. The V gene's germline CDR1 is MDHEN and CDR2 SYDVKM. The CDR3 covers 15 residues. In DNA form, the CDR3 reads TGTGCCAGCAGTTACTCCGGGACCCCCTACAATGAGCAGTTCTTC. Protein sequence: CASSYSGTPYNEQFF.

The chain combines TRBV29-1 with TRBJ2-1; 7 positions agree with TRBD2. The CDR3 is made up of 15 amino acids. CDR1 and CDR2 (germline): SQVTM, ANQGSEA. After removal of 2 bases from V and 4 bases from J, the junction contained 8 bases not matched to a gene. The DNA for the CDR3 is TGCAGCGTTGAAACCGGGACTAAGACTTACAATGAGCAGTTCTTC. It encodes CSVETGTKTYNEQFF.

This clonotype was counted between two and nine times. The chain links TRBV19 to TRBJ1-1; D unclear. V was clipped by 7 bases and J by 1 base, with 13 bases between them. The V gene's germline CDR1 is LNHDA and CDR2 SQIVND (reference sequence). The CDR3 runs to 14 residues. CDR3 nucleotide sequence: TGTGCCAGTACCCTTTCTTTCGGGAACACTGAAGCTTTCTTT. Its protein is CASTLSFGNTEAFF.

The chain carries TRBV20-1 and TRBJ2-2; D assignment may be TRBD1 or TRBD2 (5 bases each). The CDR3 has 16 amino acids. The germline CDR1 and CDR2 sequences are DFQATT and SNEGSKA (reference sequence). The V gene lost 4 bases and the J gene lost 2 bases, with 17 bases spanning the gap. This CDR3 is CSAIDRGQGNTGELFF. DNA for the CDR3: TGCAGTGCTATAGATCGGGGCCAGGGTAACACCGGGGAGCTGTTTTTT.

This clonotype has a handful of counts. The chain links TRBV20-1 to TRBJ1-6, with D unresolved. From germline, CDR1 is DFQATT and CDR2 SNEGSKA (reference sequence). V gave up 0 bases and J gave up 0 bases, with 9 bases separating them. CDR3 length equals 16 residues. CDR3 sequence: CSARELEGSYNSPLHF. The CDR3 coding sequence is TGCAGTGCTAGAGAGTTGGAGGGCTCCTATAATTCACCCCTCCACTTT.

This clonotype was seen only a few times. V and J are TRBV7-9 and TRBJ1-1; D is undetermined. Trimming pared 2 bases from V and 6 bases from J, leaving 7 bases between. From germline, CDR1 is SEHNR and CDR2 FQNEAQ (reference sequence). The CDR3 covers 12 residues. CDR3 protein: CASSLQPAEAFF. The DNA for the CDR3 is TGTGCCAGCAGCTTACAGCCAGCTGAAGCTTTCTTT.

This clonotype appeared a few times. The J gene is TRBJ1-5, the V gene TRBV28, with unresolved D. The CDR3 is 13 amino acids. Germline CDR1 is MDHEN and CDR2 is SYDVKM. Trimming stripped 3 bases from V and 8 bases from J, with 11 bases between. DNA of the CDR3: TGTGCCAGCAGTTTGACGGCTGGGGAGCCCCAGCATTTT. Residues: CASSLTAGEPQHF.

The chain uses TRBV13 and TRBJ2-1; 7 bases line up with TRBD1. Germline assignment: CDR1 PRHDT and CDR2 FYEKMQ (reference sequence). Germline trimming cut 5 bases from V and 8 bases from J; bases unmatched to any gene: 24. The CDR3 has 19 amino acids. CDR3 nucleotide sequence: TGTGCCAGCAGCCTTAGTCAAGGCCCCACAGGGGCCCTAAGTGATGAGCAGTTCTTC. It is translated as CASSLSQGPTGALSDEQFF.

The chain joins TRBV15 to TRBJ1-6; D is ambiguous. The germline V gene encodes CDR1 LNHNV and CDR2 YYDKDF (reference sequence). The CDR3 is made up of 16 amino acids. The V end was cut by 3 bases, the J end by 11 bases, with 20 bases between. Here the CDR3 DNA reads TGTGCCACCAGCAGCCGACCCTCGGGGATGAATACACCCCTCCACTTT. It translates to CATSSRPSGMNTPLHF.

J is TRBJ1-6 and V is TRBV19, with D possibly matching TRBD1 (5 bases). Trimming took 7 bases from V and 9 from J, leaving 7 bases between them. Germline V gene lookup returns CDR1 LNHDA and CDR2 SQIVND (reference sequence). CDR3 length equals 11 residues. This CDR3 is CASTGGSPLHF. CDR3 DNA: TGTGCCAGTACCGGGGGTTCACCCCTCCACTTT.

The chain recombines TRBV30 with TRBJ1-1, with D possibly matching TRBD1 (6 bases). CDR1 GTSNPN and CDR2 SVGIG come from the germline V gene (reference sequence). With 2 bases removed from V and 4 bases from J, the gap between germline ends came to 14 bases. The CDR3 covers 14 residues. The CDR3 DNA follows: TGTGCCTGGAGTCCGGACAGTTTGAGCACTGAAGCTTTCTTT. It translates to CAWSPDSLSTEAFF.